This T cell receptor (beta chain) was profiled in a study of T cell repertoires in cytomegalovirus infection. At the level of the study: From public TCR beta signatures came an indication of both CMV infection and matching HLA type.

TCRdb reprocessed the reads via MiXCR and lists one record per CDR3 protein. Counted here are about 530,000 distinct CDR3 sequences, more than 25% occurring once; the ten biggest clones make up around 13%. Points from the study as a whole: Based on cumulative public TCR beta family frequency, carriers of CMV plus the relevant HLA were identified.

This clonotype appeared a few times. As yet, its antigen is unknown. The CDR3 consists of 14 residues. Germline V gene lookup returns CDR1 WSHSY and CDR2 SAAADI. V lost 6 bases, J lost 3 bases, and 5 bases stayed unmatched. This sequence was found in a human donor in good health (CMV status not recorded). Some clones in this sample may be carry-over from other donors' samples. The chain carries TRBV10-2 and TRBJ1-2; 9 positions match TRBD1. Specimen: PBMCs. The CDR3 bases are TGCGCCAGCAGGGGACAGGGAGGTTACTATGGCTACACCTTC. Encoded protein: CASRGQGGYYGYTF.